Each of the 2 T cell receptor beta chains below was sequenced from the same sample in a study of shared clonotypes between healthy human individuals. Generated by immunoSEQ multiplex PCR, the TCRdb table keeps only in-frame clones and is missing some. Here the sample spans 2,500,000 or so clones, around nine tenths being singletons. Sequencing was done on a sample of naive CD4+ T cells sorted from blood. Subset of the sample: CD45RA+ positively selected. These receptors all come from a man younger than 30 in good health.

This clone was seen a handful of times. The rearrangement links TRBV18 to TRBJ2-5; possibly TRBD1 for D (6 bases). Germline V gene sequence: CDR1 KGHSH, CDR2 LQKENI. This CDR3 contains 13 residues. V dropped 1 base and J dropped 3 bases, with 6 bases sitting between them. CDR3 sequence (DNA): TGTGCCAGCTCACCACAGGGGGAAGAGACCCAGTACTTC. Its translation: CASSPQGEETQYF. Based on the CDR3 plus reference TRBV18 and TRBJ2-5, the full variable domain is NAGVMQNPRHLVRRRGQEARLRCSPMKGHSHVYWYRQLPEEGLKFMVYLQKENIIDESGMPKERFSAEFPKEGPSILRIQQVVRGDSAAYFCASSPQGEETQYFGPGTRLLVL.

The CDR3 reads CASSSAGQGTGSPLHF. The CDR3 region has the DNA TGCGCCAGCAGCTCGGCCGGACAGGGGACGGGTTCACCCCTCCACTTT. The chain has TRBV5-1 and TRBJ1-6; 9 bases are a match to TRBD1. The CDR3 consists of 16 residues. V lost 3 bases to trimming and J lost 9 bases; unmatched junction nucleotides: 10. CDR1 is SGHRS, CDR2 YFSETQ, per germline.